One and the same sample provided the 18 T cell receptor beta chains below, sequenced in a study of shared clonotypes between healthy human individuals. The repertoire was sequenced with immunoSEQ multiplex PCR; TCRdb's copy has only in-frame clones and lacks some. This repertoire shows over 2 million clones, 85% to 95% found once; its top ten account for more than 0.1%. Sequenced: naive CD4+ T cells sorted from blood. Subset noted: CD45RA+ positively selected. Receptors originate from a man between 18 and 29 years old in good health.

The chain carries TRBV28 and TRBJ1-3; D gene uncertain. Germline values: CDR1 MDHEN, CDR2 SYDVKM. V shed 9 bases and J shed 0 bases, with 12 bases lying between them. CDR3 size: 14 residues. The CDR3 sequence: CASFLPFSGNTIYF. CDR3 coding DNA: TGTGCCAGTTTCCTACCTTTCTCTGGAAACACCATATATTTT.

The V and J genes are TRBV7-6 and TRBJ1-1; 12 bases match TRBD1. Germline CDR1 reads SGHVS; CDR2 reads FNYEAQ. The CDR3 totals 16 residues. Germline trimming cut 3 bases from V and 4 bases from J; bases unmatched to any gene: 6. CDR3 sequence (DNA): TGTGCCAGCAGCTTCGGGACAGGGGGCGAGGGCACTGAAGCTTTCTTT. It codes for CASSFGTGGEGTEAFF.

This chain joins TRBV5-1 and TRBJ1-5; TRBD1 might be the D (5 bases). The germline CDR1 and CDR2 sequences are SGHRS and YFSETQ. The CDR3 is 15 amino acids. V lost 4 bases to trimming and J lost 1 base, with 12 bases between them. CDR3 in amino acids: CASSPQGGSNQPQHF. In nucleotides, the CDR3 is TGCGCCAGCAGCCCGCAGGGAGGGAGCAATCAGCCCCAGCATTTT.

The J gene is TRBJ2-5, the V gene TRBV2, with 7 bases that match TRBD2. The CDR3 covers 15 residues. The germline V gene encodes CDR1 SNHLY and CDR2 FYNNEI. The V and J ends lost 6 bases and 4 bases, in that order; junction bases with no gene match: 11. The CDR3 DNA sequence: TGTGCCAGCAGCGCCTCCGGGGGGTCACGAGAGACCCAGTACTTC. Protein: CASSASGGSRETQYF.

This clone was counted a single time. V and J are TRBV11-2 and TRBJ1-5; D may be TRBD1 (5 bases). Looked up from germline, CDR1 is SGHAT and CDR2 is FQNNGV. V gave up 1 base and J gave up 0 bases, with 7 bases separating them. This CDR3 has 15 residues. The DNA for the CDR3 is TGTGCCAGCAGCTTAGTGGGGGGTAGCAATCAGCCCCAGCATTTT. Translation gives CASSLVGGSNQPQHF.

On this clone itself: This CDR3 is also generated by other DNA sequences in the sample. The V gene is TRBV5-1, the J gene TRBJ1-4; 8 nucleotides line up with TRBD1. The trim removed 2 bases at V and 7 bases at J, leaving 4 bases unmatched. The CDR3 is made up of 14 amino acids. Germline CDR1 is SGHRS and CDR2 is YFSETQ. CDR3 DNA sequence: TGCGCCAGCAGCTTAGGACAGGGTGGTGAAAAACTGTTTTTT. Its protein product is CASSLGQGGEKLFF.

This clone was detected only once. The rearrangement joins TRBV5-1 to TRBJ2-7; 14 bases line up with TRBD2. CDR1 and CDR2 (germline): SGHRS, YFSETQ. J was trimmed by 3 bases and V by 5 bases; bases with no gene match: 7. The CDR3 extends over 16 amino acids. The CDR3 region is CASSSGTSGGRYEQYF. The DNA of the CDR3 is TGCGCCAGCAGTTCCGGGACTAGCGGGGGCCGCTACGAGCAGTACTTC.

The genes are TRBV6-1 and TRBJ2-2; 8 bases line up with TRBD1. V dropped 7 bases and J dropped 3; count of bases not matched to a gene: 7. The CDR3 length is 15 residues. In germline, CDR1 is MNHNS, CDR2 SASEGT. In nucleotides, the CDR3 is TGTGCCAGCACGTCAGGGGGCGCGGACACCGGGGAGCTGTTTTTT. Its protein is CASTSGGADTGELFF.

This chain links TRBV4-1 with TRBJ2-7; 7 bases align to TRBD2. Germline V gives CDR1 MGHRA, CDR2 YSYEKL. V was pared by 0 bases and J by 0 bases, with 5 bases of the junction left unmatched. CDR3 size: 16 residues. The CDR3 bases are TGCGCCAGCAGCCAAGATGGGGCTAGCGGCTCCTACGAGCAGTACTTC. It encodes CASSQDGASGSYEQYF.

This rearrangement joins TRBV27 to TRBJ1-2; no firm D call. The V gene's germline CDR1 is MNHEY and CDR2 SMNVEV (reference sequence). V was cut by 3 bases and J by 5 bases, with 16 bases left in between. The CDR3 contains 15 residues. The CDR3 bases are TGTGCCAGCAGTTTTGCCTCGGAAGGAACTTATGGCTACACCTTC. This encodes CASSFASEGTYGYTF.

The chain links TRBV5-1 to TRBJ2-7; no clear D gene. V was trimmed by 0 bases and J by 5 bases, leaving 12 bases between them. Germline loops: CDR1 SGHRS, CDR2 YFSETQ. The length of the CDR3 is 14 residues. CDR3 sequence reads: CASSLGLVTNEQYF. The CDR3 DNA reads TGCGCCAGCAGCTTGGGACTCGTTACTAACGAGCAGTACTTC.

The rearrangement uses TRBV5-6 and TRBJ1-2; no firm D call. The germline V and J ends were trimmed by 4 bases and 7 bases, with 14 bases remaining between them. The CDR3 runs to 13 residues. The germline V gene has CDR1 SGHDT and CDR2 YYEEEE. CDR3 DNA: TGTGCCAGCAGCCCCGTCGACATCTCTGGCTACACCTTC. Encoded protein: CASSPVDISGYTF.

The rearrangement joins TRBV25-1 to TRBJ2-1; 11 nucleotides line up with TRBD1. The V segment lost 1 base and the J segment 5 bases; nucleotides outside the gene matches: 10. The germline V gene encodes CDR1 MGHDK and CDR2 SYGVNS. The CDR3 is made up of 18 amino acids. The chain's CDR3 is CASSELGGGQGADNEQFF. The CDR3 DNA is TGTGCCAGCAGTGAATTAGGTGGCGGACAGGGGGCCGACAATGAGCAGTTCTTC. Using reference TRBV25-1 and TRBJ2-1 for the parts outside the CDR3, the full variable domain is EADIYQTPRYLVIGTGKKITLECSQTMGHDKMYWYQQDPGMELHLIHYSYGVNSTEKGDLSSESTVSRIRTEHFPLTLESARPSHTSQYLCASSELGGGQGADNEQFFGPGTRLTVL.

This rearrangement joins TRBV19 to TRBJ2-7; 9 bases agree with TRBD2. The CDR3 length is 14 residues. Germline CDR1 and CDR2: LNHDA and SQIVND (reference sequence). The J segment lost 2 bases and the V segment lost 6 bases, leaving 5 bases of the junction unmatched. The CDR3 DNA is TGTGCCAGTAGAAAGACTAGCGGACCCTACGAGCAGTACTTC. Translation gives CASRKTSGPYEQYF.

The chain couples TRBV28 to TRBJ1-4; D gene uncertain. V was trimmed by 2 bases and J by 7 bases, leaving 8 bases between them. The CDR3 spans 13 residues. Germline V gene sequence: CDR1 MDHEN, CDR2 SYDVKM. The CDR3 DNA reads TGTGCCAGCAGTTTAAGGGCGGGTGAAAAACTGTTTTTT. Amino acid sequence: CASSLRAGEKLFF.

V gene TRBV28 combines with J gene TRBJ2-5, with 7 bases lining up with TRBD1. The V and J ends lost 7 bases and 5 bases, in that order; junction bases with no gene match: 7. The CDR3 is made up of 13 amino acids. Germline V gene sequence: CDR1 MDHEN, CDR2 SYDVKM. The CDR3 DNA follows: TGTGCCAGCATGAAGGGGGCCCGGGAGACCCAGTACTTC. Its protein is CASMKGARETQYF.

The V gene is TRBV5-1, the J gene TRBJ1-3, with a weak D call TRBD1 (5 bases). The length of the CDR3 is 13 residues. Germline assignment: CDR1 SGHRS and CDR2 YFSETQ. The ends were cut back, 0 bases at V and 9 bases at J, with 10 bases in the middle. CDR3 protein: CASSLAGFSTIYF. DNA of the CDR3: TGCGCCAGCAGCTTGGCAGGGTTCAGCACCATATATTTT.

The chain employs TRBV5-8 and TRBJ1-1; weak D call: TRBD1 (6 bases). The CDR3 is made up of 13 amino acids. Trimming took 4 bases from V and 4 from J, leaving 11 bases between them. Germline V gene data show CDR1 as SGHTS and CDR2 as YDEGEE. DNA for the CDR3: TGTGCCAGCAGCCCCGAGGGGGGCACTGAAGCTTTCTTT. It is translated as CASSPEGGTEAFF.